Listed below are T cell receptor beta chains from one sample, sequenced in a study of T cells in Graves' hyperthyroidism and ophthalmopathy. MiXCR was run by TCRdb on the multiplex PCR reads, yielding one entry per CDR3 protein. This sample has 150,000 to 200,000 distinct CDR3 sequences, with about a sixth found just once. The sample was blood. The source of these receptors is a woman aged 45-60 years with Graves' hyperthyroidism. The CDR3 runs from the conserved cysteine through the conserved F or W. The D gene is left open where the match is weak. Size is stated for part of the rows, as once, few or many counts, or as a class when the clone is expanded.

TRBJ2-3	TRBV6-5	TRBD2	once	CASSSWTSGNTDTQYF	TGTGCCAGCAGTTCATGGACTAGCGGGAACACAGATACGCAGTATTTT
TRBJ2-2	TRBV12-3/TRBV12-4	NA	many	CASRVGGAAITGELFF	TGTGCCAGCAGGGTTGGGGGGGCGGCGATAACCGGGGAGCTGTTTTTT
TRBJ1-5	TRBV10-3	NA	many	CAISAHNQPQHF	TGTGCCATCAGTGCCCACAATCAGCCCCAGCATTTT
TRBJ2-3	TRBV12-3/TRBV12-4	TRBD1	many	CASSFGQGADTQYF	TGTGCCAGCAGTTTCGGGCAGGGGGCTGATACGCAGTATTTT
TRBJ1-5	TRBV28	NA	many	CASSLWGTEIGNQPQHF	TGTGCCAGCAGTTTATGGGGAACTGAAATTGGCAATCAGCCCCAGCATTTT
TRBJ2-1	TRBV7-2	NA	NA	CASSLFQGSITHEQFF	TGTGCCAGCAGCTTATTCCAGGGATCGATAACCCATGAGCAGTTCTTC
TRBJ2-7	TRBV7-2	NA	many	CASSSQDEQYF	TGTGCCAGCAGCTCCCAGGACGAGCAGTACTTC
TRBJ2-7	TRBV7-9	NA	many	CASSLAGSYEQYF	TGTGCCAGCAGCTTGGCGGGATCCTACGAGCAGTACTTC
TRBJ1-6	TRBV14	NA	many	CASSQVTGGSPLHF	TGTGCCAGCAGCCAAGTAACAGGAGGTTCACCCCTCCACTTT
TRBJ1-2	TRBV27	NA	NA	CASSLKGFLNYGYTF	TGTGCCAGCAGTTTAAAGGGGTTTCTCAACTATGGCTACACCTTC